This entry describes one TCR beta chain. The entry originates in a study of Tregs in tolerant kidney transplant recipients. This table comes from immunoSEQ multiplex PCR, and its TCRdb copy is limited to in-frame clones, with some not included. The profile shows roughly 250,000 clones, 80% to 85% of them singletons. This clonotype was obtained from a human donor in good health. Sequenced input: CD4+ T cells from blood.

The CDR3, as DNA: TGTGCCAGCAGCCCCCATTTGGCTCAGGTGGGCACAGATACGCAGTATTTT. This translates into CASSPHLAQVGTDTQYF. V usage is TRBV11-2 and J usage is TRBJ2-3; no firm D call. Trimming took 5 bases from V and 1 from J, leaving 19 bases between them. CDR3 length: 17 residues. In germline, CDR1 is SGHAT, CDR2 FQNNGV.